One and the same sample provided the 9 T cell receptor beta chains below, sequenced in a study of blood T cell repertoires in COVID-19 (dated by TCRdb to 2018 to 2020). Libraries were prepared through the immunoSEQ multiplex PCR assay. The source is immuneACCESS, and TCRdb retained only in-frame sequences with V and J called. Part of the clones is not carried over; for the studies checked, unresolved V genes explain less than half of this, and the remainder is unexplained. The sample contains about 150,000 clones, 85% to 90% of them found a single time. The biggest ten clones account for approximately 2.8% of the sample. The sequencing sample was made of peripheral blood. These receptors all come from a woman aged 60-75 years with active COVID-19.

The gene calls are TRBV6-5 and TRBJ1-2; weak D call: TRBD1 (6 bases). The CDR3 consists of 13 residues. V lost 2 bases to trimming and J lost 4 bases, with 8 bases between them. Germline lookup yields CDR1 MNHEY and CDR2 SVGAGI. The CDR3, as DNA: TGTGCCAGCAGTTACCAGGGGCCCTATGGCTACACCTTC. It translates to CASSYQGPYGYTF.

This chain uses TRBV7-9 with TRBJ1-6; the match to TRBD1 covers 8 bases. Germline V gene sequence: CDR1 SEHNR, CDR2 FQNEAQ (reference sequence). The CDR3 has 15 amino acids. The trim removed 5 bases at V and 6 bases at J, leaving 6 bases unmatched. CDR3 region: CASSHGQGGNSPLHF. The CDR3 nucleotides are TGTGCCAGCAGCCACGGACAGGGAGGTAATTCACCCCTCCACTTT.

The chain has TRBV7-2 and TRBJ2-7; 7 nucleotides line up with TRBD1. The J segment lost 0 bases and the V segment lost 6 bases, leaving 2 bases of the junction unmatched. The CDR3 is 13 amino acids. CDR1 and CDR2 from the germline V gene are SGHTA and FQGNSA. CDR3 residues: CASRRDSSYEQYF. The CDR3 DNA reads TGTGCCAGCAGACGGGACAGCTCCTACGAGCAGTACTTC.

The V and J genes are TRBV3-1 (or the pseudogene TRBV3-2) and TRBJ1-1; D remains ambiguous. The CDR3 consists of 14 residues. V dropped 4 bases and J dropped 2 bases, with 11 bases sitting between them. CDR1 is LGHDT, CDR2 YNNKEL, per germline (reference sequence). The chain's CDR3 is CASSPRTGNTEAFF. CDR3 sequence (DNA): TGTGCCAGCAGCCCCAGGACGGGAAACACTGAAGCTTTCTTT.

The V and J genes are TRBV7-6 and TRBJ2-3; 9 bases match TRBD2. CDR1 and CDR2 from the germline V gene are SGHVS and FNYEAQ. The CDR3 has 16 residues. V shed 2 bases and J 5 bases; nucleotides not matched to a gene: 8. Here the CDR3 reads CASSLLGGRARDTQYF. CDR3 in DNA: TGTGCCAGCAGCTTATTGGGCGGGAGGGCCAGAGATACGCAGTATTTT. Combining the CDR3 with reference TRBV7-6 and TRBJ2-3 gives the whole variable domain GAGVSQSPRYKVTKRGQDVALRCDPISGHVSLYWYRQALGQGPEFLTYFNYEAQQDKSGLPNDRFSAERPEGSISTLTIQRTEQRDSAMYRCASSLLGGRARDTQYFGPGTRLTVL.

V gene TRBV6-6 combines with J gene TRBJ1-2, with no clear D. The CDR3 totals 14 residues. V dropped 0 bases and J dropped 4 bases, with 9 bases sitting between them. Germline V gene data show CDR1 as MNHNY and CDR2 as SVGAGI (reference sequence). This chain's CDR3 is CASSYSSQSYGYTF. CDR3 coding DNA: TGTGCCAGCAGTTACTCGTCACAGAGCTATGGCTACACCTTC.

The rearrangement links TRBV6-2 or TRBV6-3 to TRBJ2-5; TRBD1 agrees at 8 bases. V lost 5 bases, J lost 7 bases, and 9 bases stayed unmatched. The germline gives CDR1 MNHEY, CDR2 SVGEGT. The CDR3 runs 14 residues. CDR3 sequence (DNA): TGTGCCAGCAGTCCGACCGGGACAGGCGGGACCCAGTACTTC. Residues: CASSPTGTGGTQYF.

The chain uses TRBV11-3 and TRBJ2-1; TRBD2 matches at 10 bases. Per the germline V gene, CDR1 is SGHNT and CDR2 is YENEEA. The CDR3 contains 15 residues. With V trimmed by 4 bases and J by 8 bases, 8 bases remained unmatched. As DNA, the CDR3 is TGTGCCAGCAGCTCCGGACTAGCGGAGTTGGATGAGCAGTTCTTC. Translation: CASSSGLAELDEQFF.

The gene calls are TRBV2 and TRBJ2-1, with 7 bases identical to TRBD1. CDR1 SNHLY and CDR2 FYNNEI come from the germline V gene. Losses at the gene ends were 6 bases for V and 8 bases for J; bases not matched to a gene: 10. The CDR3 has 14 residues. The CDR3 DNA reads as TGTGCCAGCAGCCCGGGGCAGGGGGTCTATGAGCAGTTCTTC. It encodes CASSPGQGVYEQFF.